Following are 5 T cell receptor beta chains from one sample sequenced in a study of low-dose radiotherapy and immunotherapy resistance in tumors. Time point indicated: before trial treatment. Alpha and beta chains were covered, as first-strand cDNA relied on TRAV- and TRBV-specific primers. Both a constant-region primer and a V-primer adapter served to amplify TCRs across around 20 PCR cycles. TCRdb fed the reads into MiXCR, producing one record per CDR3 protein. The table has fewer than 95,000 distinct CDR3 sequences, more than 8% seen once; the top ten hold around 0.96%. The sequences come from PBMCs, collected before treatment. The receptors come from a male donor with prostate cancer.

This clonotype was seen many times. V and J are TRBV2 and TRBJ2-5; 12 bases fit TRBD2. This CDR3 is built from 16 residues. The V gene's germline CDR1 is SNHLY and CDR2 FYNNEI. Trimming at V came to 6 bases and at J to 8 bases, leaving 13 bases not matched to a gene. The CDR3 nucleotides are TGTGCCAGCAGGGAATGGACTAGCGGGGACCAGGCAACCCAGTACTTC. Amino acids: CASREWTSGDQATQYF.

This clonotype was counted at least ten times. This rearrangement joins TRBV20-1 to TRBJ2-7; 14 positions agree with TRBD2. V trimming: 4 bases; J trimming: 2 bases; junction bases outside the gene matches: 13. The CDR3 covers 18 residues. CDR1 is DFQATT and CDR2 is SNEGSKA in the germline V gene (reference sequence). CDR3 bases: TGCAGTGCTAACCCCGAAGGGACTAGCGGGAGATTACCCTACGAGCAGTACTTC. Encoded protein: CSANPEGTSGRLPYEQYF.

This clonotype came up many times. The chain combines TRBV29-1 with TRBJ2-1; no clear D gene. CDR3 length equals 12 residues. V gave up 2 bases and J gave up 8 bases, with 10 bases separating them. CDR1 is SQVTM, CDR2 ANQGSEA, per germline. The chain's CDR3 is CSVERNEDEQFF. CDR3 nucleotides: TGCAGCGTTGAACGGAATGAGGATGAGCAGTTCTTC.

The V and J genes are TRBV6-5 and TRBJ2-7; D possibly corresponds to TRBD2 (6 bases). Trimming removed 6 bases from V and 3 bases from J, with 15 bases in between. The CDR3 is 14 residues long. The germline V gene encodes CDR1 MNHEY and CDR2 SVGAGI. The CDR3 here is CASRGTATYYEQYF. CDR3 DNA: TGTGCCAGCAGGGGGACTGCTACCTACTACGAGCAGTACTTC.

This clonotype was seen ten or more times. V usage is TRBV4-3 and J usage is TRBJ1-6; possibly TRBD1 for D (6 bases). With 6 bases removed from V and 0 bases from J, the gap between germline ends came to 6 bases. CDR1 is LGHNA, CDR2 YSLEER, per germline. The CDR3 covers 14 residues. In DNA form, the CDR3 reads TGCGCCAGCAGGGACAGCTCCTATAATTCACCCCTCCACTTT. This gives the protein CASRDSSYNSPLHF.